These 2 T cell receptor beta chains were sequenced from one sample in a study of blood T cell repertoires in COVID-19. Assay used: immunoSEQ multiplex PCR; TCRdb lists only in-frame clones, some missing. The sample includes 90,000 to 120,000 clones, around 83% of them seen just once. Specimen: peripheral blood. The receptors originated from a human donor in a cohort sampled during active COVID-19.

This CDR3 is CASSPSRFRVQETQYF. CDR3 DNA: TGTGCCAGCAGCCCATCCCGGTTCAGGGTTCAAGAGACCCAGTACTTC. The chain combines TRBV28 with TRBJ2-5; D perhaps matches TRBD1 (5 bases). V was cut by 6 bases and J by 2 bases, with 19 bases left in between. Germline values: CDR1 MDHEN, CDR2 SYDVKM. CDR3 length: 16 amino acids. Variable domain in full (rest from reference TRBV28 and TRBJ2-5): DVKVTQSSRYLVKRTGEKVFLECVQDMDHENMFWYRQDPGLGLRLIYFSYDVKMKEKGDIPEGYSVSREKKERFSLILESASTNQTSMYLCASSPSRFRVQETQYFGPGTRLLVL.

The chain has TRBV7-9 and TRBJ2-3; TRBD2 matches 11 bases. CDR3 length: 17 residues. Germline trimming cut 5 bases from V and 0 bases from J; bases unmatched to any gene: 7. Germline-derived CDR1 and CDR2 are SEHNR and FQNEAQ (reference sequence). The CDR3 loop reads CASSAGTSGTSTDTQYF. The CDR3 DNA reads TGTGCCAGCAGCGCCGGGACTAGCGGAACTAGCACAGATACGCAGTATTTT.